This paragraph reports one TCR beta chain. V lost 5 bases to trimming and J lost 8 bases; unmatched junction nucleotides: 11. The CDR3 length is 14 residues. This record comes from a study of T cell repertoires in cytomegalovirus infection. Study information: Indications of both CMV infection and matching HLA type were provided by public TCR beta signatures.

TCRdb re-derived calls from the reads in MiXCR, one entry per CDR3 protein. The table lists 450,000 to 550,000 distinct CDR3 sequences, about 15% of them singletons, with 20% to 30% in the top ten. The chain joins TRBV12-3 or TRBV12-4 to TRBJ1-1; TRBD1 aligns across 7 bases. The TCR was taken from a human donor in good health (CMV status not recorded). Some clones in this sample may be carry-over from other donors' samples. Source material: CD8+ T cells from PBMCs. The CDR3 reads CASSGMTGNLEAFF. For the CDR3, the DNA is TGTGCCAGCAGTGGTATGACAGGGAATCTAGAAGCTTTCTTT.